These T cell receptor beta chains were read from a single sample in a study of prognosis after radiotherapy for stage I lung cancer. Each CDR3 protein is one row after TCRdb ran MiXCR on the multiplex PCR reads. The sample yields under 20,000 distinct CDR3 sequences, around 40% seen once. The material was PBMCs, obtained before or after stereotactic body radiation therapy (not recorded which). The receptors originated from a donor aged 50 or older with non-small cell lung cancer. Both conserved end residues are part of each CDR3. The order of the fields is J gene, V gene, clone size, D gene, CDR3 protein, CDR3 DNA. The D gene is left open where the match is weak. Size values are once, few and many counts, or a class for expanded clones, and some rows have none.

TRBJ2-5	TRBV10-2	NA	NA	CAISQRTGKSGETQYF	TGCGCCATCAGTCAGAGGACCGGGAAGTCTGGTGAGACCCAGTACTTC
TRBJ2-7	TRBV28	NA	NA	CASSLLLSEQYF	TGTGCCAGCAGTTTATTACTCTCCGAGCAGTACTTC
TRBJ1-5	TRBV20-1	many	NA	CSALDNQPQHF	TGCAGTGCGCTAGACAATCAGCCCCAGCATTTT
TRBJ2-7	TRBV6-5	many	TRBD2	CASSYGTSGRPRSYEQYF	TGTGCCAGCAGTTACGGGACTAGCGGGAGACCGCGGTCCTACGAGCAGTACTTC
TRBJ1-3	TRBV12-3/TRBV12-4	NA	NA	CASSLALGGNTIYF	TGTGCCAGCAGTTTAGCGCTTGGGGGAAACACCATATATTTT
TRBJ1-1	TRBV5-1	NA	NA	CASSYLGGANTEAFF	TGCGCCAGCAGCTACTTAGGGGGGGCGAACACTGAAGCTTTCTTT
TRBJ2-7	TRBV13	many	TRBD2	CASSLRGEGIYEQYF	TGTGCCAGCAGCTTAAGAGGGGAGGGGATCTACGAGCAGTACTTC
TRBJ2-2	TRBV4-1	many	TRBD2	CASSHPRGLAGGMRGELFF	TGCGCCAGCAGCCACCCCAGGGGTCTAGCGGGGGGTATGCGGGGGGAGCTGTTTTTT
TRBJ2-5	TRBV6-1	NA	NA	CASRNKLAGAQDTQYF	TGTGCCAGCAGGAACAAACTGGCGGGGGCTCAAGATACCCAGTACTTC
TRBJ1-2	TRBV9	NA	NA	CASSEGVGGYGYTF	TGTGCCAGCAGCGAGGGGGTTGGGGGGTATGGCTACACCTTC
TRBJ2-3	TRBV20-1	few	TRBD2	CSATLAGASDTQYF	TGCAGTGCAACCCTAGCGGGAGCCTCAGATACGCAGTATTTT
TRBJ1-3	TRBV15	many	NA	CATSGTTGNTIYF	TGTGCCACCAGCGGAACGACAGGAAACACCATATATTTT
TRBJ1-2	TRBV4-3	medium-sized	NA	CASSQTNRMEFTF	TGCGCCAGCAGCCAAACCAACAGGATGGAGTTTACCTTC
TRBJ2-5	TRBV19	NA	TRBD2	CASSTGTRGTSFF	TGTGCTAGTAGCACCGGGACTAGAGGGACCTCGTTCTTC
TRBJ2-2	TRBV6-5	once	NA	CASSYGDTNTGEVFF	TGTGCCAGCAGTTACGGGGACACAAACACAGGGGAGGTGTTTTTT
TRBJ1-2	TRBV6-4	NA	NA	CANSDRQTGPPDYGYTF	TGTGCCAACAGTGACCGCCAGACAGGTCCCCCGGACTATGGCTACACCTTC
TRBJ1-1	TRBV9	NA	NA	CASSGKNTEALF	TGTGCCAGCAGCGGGAAGAACACTGAAGCTTTATTT
TRBJ1-4	TRBV6-2/TRBV6-3	many	NA	CASIPGGGEKLFF	TGTGCCAGCATACCGGGCGGGGGGGAAAAACTGTTTTTT
TRBJ2-7	TRBV5-1	NA	TRBD2	CASMGGSSYEQYF	TGCGCCAGCATGGGAGGGTCTTCTTACGAGCAGTACTTC
TRBJ2-2	TRBV12-5	NA	TRBD1	CASGLVRDRGRSGELFF	TGTGCTAGTGGTTTGGTCCGGGACAGGGGGCGATCCGGGGAGCTGTTTTTT
TRBJ1-2	TRBV6-1	many	TRBD1	CASREAGTELYGYTF	TGTGCCAGCAGAGAGGCCGGGACAGAGTTATATGGCTACACCTTC
TRBJ2-3	TRBV7-3	many	TRBD1	CASSIGQGSSDTQYF	TGTGCCAGCAGCATCGGACAGGGGTCCTCAGATACGCAGTATTTT
TRBJ1-6	TRBV27	medium-sized	NA	CASTKGRFSPLHF	TGTGCCAGCACCAAAGGTCGTTTTTCACCCCTCCACTTT
TRBJ2-3	TRBV20-1	many	NA	CSATDPGVNGGQYF	TGCAGTGCCACGGACCCGGGAGTCAATGGGGGGCAGTATTTT
TRBJ2-5	TRBV10-3	many	TRBD1	CAISRDRGDQETQYF	TGTGCCATCAGCCGGGACAGGGGTGACCAAGAGACCCAGTACTTC
TRBJ1-2	TRBV6-1	NA	NA	CASSEGYDSNYGYTF	TGTGCCAGCAGTGAAGGATACGACTCTAACTATGGCTACACCTTC
TRBJ1-1	TRBV2	many	NA	CASSQAGRSEAFF	TGTGCCAGCAGTCAGGCAGGGAGGTCTGAAGCTTTCTTT
TRBJ1-1	TRBV20-1	NA	NA	CSAPVQVTGTEAFF	TGCAGTGCTCCGGTACAGGTGACGGGCACTGAAGCTTTCTTT
TRBJ2-5	TRBV30	NA	TRBD2	CAWFERLAGKETQYF	TGTGCCTGGTTTGAGAGACTAGCGGGGAAAGAGACCCAGTACTTC
TRBJ2-4	TRBV11-3	NA	TRBD2	CASSLRALAGGVAKNIQYF	TGTGCCAGCAGCTTAAGGGCACTAGCGGGAGGGGTAGCCAAAAACATTCAGTACTTC
TRBJ2-3	TRBV27	many	TRBD2	CASSLVGGGPDTQYF	TGTGCCAGCAGTTTGGTCGGGGGGGGGCCAGATACGCAGTATTTT
TRBJ1-1	TRBV6-2/TRBV6-3	NA	NA	CASSRQGGTEAFF	TGTGCCAGCAGCCGGCAGGGAGGGACTGAAGCTTTCTTT
TRBJ2-1	TRBV2	many	NA	CASIGLGEQFF	TGTGCCAGCATCGGCTTGGGTGAGCAGTTCTTC
TRBJ1-6	TRBV6-2/TRBV6-3	NA	NA	CASSSRGRNYNSPLHF	TGTGCCAGCAGCTCTAGAGGGAGAAACTATAATTCACCCCTCCACTTT
TRBJ1-4	TRBV30	medium-sized	NA	CAWSVRGVTNEKLFF	TGTGCCTGGAGTGTAAGGGGAGTTACTAATGAAAAACTGTTTTTT
TRBJ2-1	TRBV20-1	many	TRBD2	CSAKNFLTSGNNEQFF	TGCAGTGCGAAGAATTTCCTGACTAGCGGTAACAATGAGCAGTTCTTC
TRBJ2-7	TRBV6-5	NA	NA	CASHPTGVFGGGPYEKYF	TGTGCCAGTCACCCGACGGGGGTCTTTGGCGGGGGCCCCTACGAGAAGTACTTC
TRBJ1-2	TRBV6-4	NA	NA	CASLRQYGYTF	TGTGCCAGCCTAAGACAGTATGGCTACACCTTC
TRBJ2-7	TRBV5-1	NA	NA	CASSLEQSVRAYYEQYF	TGCGCCAGCAGCTTGGAACAATCGGTCCGGGCGTACTACGAGCAGTACTTC
TRBJ2-5	TRBV30	NA	NA	CAWSGDEKQETQYF	TGTGCCTGGAGCGGGGACGAGAAGCAAGAGACCCAGTACTTC
TRBJ1-2	TRBV30	many	NA	CAWRRLRRLRLYGYTF	TGTGCCTGGAGGCGTCTTAGGCGGCTCCGTTTATATGGCTACACCTTC
TRBJ2-1	TRBV7-2	many	NA	CASSSSGLPLRVF	TGTGCCAGCAGCTCATCCGGACTCCCTTTGCGGGTCTTC
TRBJ2-4	TRBV20-1	NA	TRBD1	CSARGGQAGTGTDIQYF	TGCAGTGCTAGGGGGGGTCAGGCCGGGACAGGGACGGACATTCAGTACTTC
TRBJ2-1	TRBV10-3	many	TRBD2	CAISESTSGRYNEQFF	TGTGCCATCAGTGAGTCAACTAGCGGGAGATACAATGAGCAGTTCTTC
TRBJ2-1	TRBV6-9	many	NA	CASSYSGNEQFF	TGTGCCAGCAGTTACTCAGGCAATGAGCAGTTCTTC
TRBJ1-2	TRBV10-3	NA	NA	CAISVGDHYGYTF	TGTGCCATCAGTGTCGGGGACCACTATGGCTACACCTTC
TRBJ2-2	TRBV6-2/TRBV6-3	medium-sized	NA	CASTGDTGELFF	TGTGCCAGCACCGGGGACACCGGGGAGCTGTTTTTT
TRBJ1-6	TRBV20-1	many	NA	CSARVDSPLHF	TGCAGCGCTAGGGTTGATTCACCCCTCCACTTT
TRBJ2-2	TRBV6-2/TRBV6-3	medium-sized	NA	CASNGANTGELFF	TGTGCCAGCAACGGAGCGAACACCGGGGAGCTGTTTTTT
TRBJ2-7	TRBV20-1	NA	TRBD2	CSANKRDQDEQYF	TGCAGTGCTAATAAGCGGGACCAGGACGAGCAGTACTTC
TRBJ2-6	TRBV19	NA	NA	CDSRRGGEPSGDNVLTF	TGTGACAGTCGACGCGGAGGGGAACCCTCTGGGGACAACGTCCTGACTTTC
TRBJ1-5	TRBV20-1	once	NA	CSARGGISNQPQHF	TGCAGTGCTAGAGGGGGTATTAGCAATCAGCCCCAGCATTTT
TRBJ2-3	TRBV20-1	many	NA	CSARAATGGPSTDTQYF	TGCAGTGCTAGAGCGGCGACAGGAGGACCAAGCACAGATACGCAGTATTTT
TRBJ2-2	TRBV4-1	many	TRBD2	CASSRSAGGQYTGELFF	TGCGCCAGCAGCCGATCAGCGGGAGGTCAATACACCGGGGAGCTGTTTTTT
TRBJ1-2	TRBV30	once	NA	CAWRGTGYSSRSYTF	TGTGCCTGGAGGGGTACAGGATACTCCTCTAGGAGCTACACCTTC
TRBJ2-2	TRBV9	many	TRBD1	CASSTGTGGRPTGELFF	TGTGCCAGCAGCACCGGGACAGGGGGCCGTCCCACCGGGGAGCTGTTTTTT
TRBJ1-4	TRBV11-1	NA	NA	CASSSGSPREKLFF	TGTGCCAGCAGTTCCGGGTCCCCTCGCGAAAAACTGTTTTTT
TRBJ2-1	TRBV5-1	medium-sized	TRBD1	CASSLEQGARSNEQFF	TGCGCCAGCAGCTTGGAACAGGGGGCGAGGAGCAATGAGCAGTTCTTC
TRBJ2-1	TRBV27	NA	TRBD2	CASSLSTSGIYNEQFF	TGTGCCAGCAGTTTATCGACTAGCGGGATCTACAATGAGCAGTTCTTC
TRBJ2-3	TRBV6-9	medium-sized	NA	CASSYSTESTDTQYF	TGTGCCAGCAGTTACTCGACAGAAAGCACAGATACGCAGTATTTT